Included here is one T cell receptor (beta chain) sequence, with context. In the original analysis: Counts of nucleated cells, estimated from reference gene primer amplification, were obtained. Sequencing used immunoSEQ multiplex PCR; TCRdb keeps in-frame clones, though not all of them. The D gene and trimming were derived from the DNA, and the V and J assignments and clone size from that table. The top ten clones hold 27% of a sample with more than 70,000 clones, approximately 78% of them seen once. The sample is drawn from a study of blood T cell repertoires in COVID-19. Study at large: COVID-19 samples collected from the United States, Italy and Spain covered acute and convalescent phases. Sources were T cells, B-cell-depleted T cells, or PBMCs; the material itself was cDNA or gDNA.

V was pared by 1 base and J by 5 bases, with 7 bases of the junction left unmatched. Looked up from germline, CDR1 is SGHTA and CDR2 is FQGNSA. The CDR3 runs to 16 residues. V usage is TRBV7-2 and J usage is TRBJ2-2; TRBD2 matches 7 bases. The receptor comes from a human donor in a cohort sampled during active COVID-19. The sample comprised peripheral blood. DNA for the CDR3: TGTGCCAGCAGCTTAGTCGGGGGGATGAGGACCGGGGAGCTGTTTTTT. Its translation is CASSLVGGMRTGELFF.